This TCR beta chain was retrieved from a study of T cell repertoires in cytomegalovirus infection. Across the study: HLA-B-restricted CMV epitopes that are well studied, plus recently identified HLA-C-restricted ones, were used by the study. An indication of both CMV infection and matching HLA type came from public TCR beta signatures. General observations from the study: The ex vivo response was dominated by HLA-C-restricted CMV-specific TCR beta clonotypes. Carriage of CMV together with the relevant HLA was identifiable through cumulative public TCR beta family frequency.

MiXCR, applied by TCRdb to the reads, yields one record per CDR3 protein. The table includes more than 85,000 distinct CDR3 sequences, 29% detected once. Points on this clonotype: No antigen is known for it.

The TCR sequence derives from a human donor in good health (CMV status not recorded). Some clones in this sample may be carry-over from other donors' samples. The specimen comprised CD8+ T cells from cultured PBMCs, sampled from culture after CMV antigen stimulation.

CDR3 nucleotides: TGTGCCAGCAAGTGTCGGGGTCCCCAATTTCGCACAGATACGCAGTATTTT. This sequence encodes CASKCRGPQFRTDTQYF. V is TRBV11-3 and J is TRBJ2-3, with TRBD2 as a possible D gene (5 bases). The CDR3 has 17 residues. Trimming took 7 bases from V and 1 from J, leaving 21 bases between them. The germline CDR1 and CDR2 sequences are SGHNT and YENEEA. The whole variable domain, remainder taken from reference TRBV11-3 and TRBJ2-3, is EAGVVQSPRYKIIEKKQPVAFWCNPISGHNTLYWYLQNLGQGPELLIRYENEEAVDDSQLPKDRFSAERLKGVDSTLKIQPAELGDSAVYLCASKCRGPQFRTDTQYFGPGTRLTVL.